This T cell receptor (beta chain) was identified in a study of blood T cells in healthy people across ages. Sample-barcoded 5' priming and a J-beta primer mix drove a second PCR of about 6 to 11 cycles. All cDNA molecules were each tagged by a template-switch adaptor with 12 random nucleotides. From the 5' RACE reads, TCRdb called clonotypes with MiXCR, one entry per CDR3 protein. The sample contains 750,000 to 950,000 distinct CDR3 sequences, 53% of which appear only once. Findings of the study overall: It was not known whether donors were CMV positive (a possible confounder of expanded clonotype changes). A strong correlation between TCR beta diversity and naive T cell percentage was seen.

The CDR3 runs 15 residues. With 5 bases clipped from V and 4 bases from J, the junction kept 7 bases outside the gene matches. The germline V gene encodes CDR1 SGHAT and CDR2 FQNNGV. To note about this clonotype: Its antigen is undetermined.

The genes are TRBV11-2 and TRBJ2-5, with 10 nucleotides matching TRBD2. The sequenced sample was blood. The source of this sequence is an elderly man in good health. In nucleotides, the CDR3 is TGTGCCAGCAGCCCGAGACTAGCGGGTACAGAGACCCAGTACTTC. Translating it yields CASSPRLAGTETQYF.